A selection of T cell receptor beta chains follows, all from one sample in a study of blood T cell dynamics during melanoma immunotherapy. Clones were read by immunoSEQ multiplex PCR, and TCRdb kept only the in-frame ones, dropping some. The sample consists of tens of thousands of clones, roughly 89% of them appearing once. The specimen comprised blood, sampled from a patient treated with checkpoint blockade. Receptors were obtained from a human donor with melanoma. Each CDR3 is given with its conserved first and last residue. A D gene is named only where the DNA matches it firmly. The listing skips clone size in some rows; elsewhere it reads once, few, many or a size class.

size	V	D	J	CDR3
NA	TRBV5-1	NA	TRBJ1-1	CASSLNPGGNTEAFF
NA	TRBV5-1	NA	TRBJ1-1	CASSFEGVTEAFF
few	TRBV2	NA	TRBJ1-4	CATGGTVATNEKLFF
NA	TRBV4-1	NA	TRBJ2-3	CASSHPGNGAQYF
NA	TRBV5-1	TRBD1	TRBJ2-3	CASSDRGRFSTDTQYF
once	TRBV30	NA	TRBJ2-7	CAWSERDLLYEQYF
NA	TRBV5-1	NA	TRBJ1-5	CASSLSDGRNQPQHF
NA	TRBV7-9	NA	TRBJ2-7	CASSLTRNEQYF
NA	TRBV5-8	NA	TRBJ1-1	CASTLPPLRNTEAFF
NA	TRBV2	NA	TRBJ2-7	CASREQVTYEQYF
NA	TRBV9	NA	TRBJ1-1	CASSVDSGNTEAFF
NA	TRBV9	NA	TRBJ1-5	CASSPRSGQPQHF
NA	TRBV7-2	NA	TRBJ1-5	CASSLAPNQPQHF
NA	TRBV27	TRBD1	TRBJ2-7	CASSRGQGFDSYEQYF
NA	TRBV11-2	NA	TRBJ1-1	CASSRSWLKALNTEAFF
few	TRBV4-1	NA	TRBJ1-6	CASSQERVYNSPLHF
once	TRBV28	TRBD1	TRBJ2-7	CASSPNTQTGRNEQYF
NA	TRBV19	NA	TRBJ1-1	CASSVVILNTEAFF
once	TRBV9	TRBD2	TRBJ2-2	CASSASGRAGVGELFF
NA	TRBV7-3	NA	TRBJ1-2	CASSSYRAMDYGYTF
NA	TRBV5-1	TRBD1	TRBJ2-7	CASSLSIGQVYEQYF
NA	TRBV10-3	TRBD2	TRBJ2-7	CAISEGLAGGRGEQYF
NA	TRBV2	NA	TRBJ1-1	CARQWGTEAFF
NA	TRBV28	NA	TRBJ2-7	CASSIGGPRKGEQYF
NA	TRBV20-1	NA	TRBJ2-5	CSIGGKETQYF
NA	TRBV7-9	TRBD2	TRBJ2-1	CASSPSGGGNYNEQFF
NA	TRBV5-1	TRBD1	TRBJ1-1	CASSLANRDRGTEAFF
NA	TRBV9	NA	TRBJ1-2	CASSAASGLSLNYTF
NA	TRBV5-1	TRBD2	TRBJ2-1	CASSSAGRTSGYNEQFF
once	TRBV6-1	NA	TRBJ1-4	CASSDGGAWGEKLFF
NA	TRBV6-6	TRBD1	TRBJ1-2	CASSYHDRGQGYTF
NA	TRBV28	TRBD2	TRBJ2-4	CASSMGLAGNIQYF
NA	TRBV2	NA	TRBJ1-2	CASSEALRGQGGYTF
NA	TRBV19	NA	TRBJ2-3	CASSAKKLSSTDTQYF
NA	TRBV7-2	TRBD2	TRBJ2-3	CASSLRLAGGKDTQYF
NA	TRBV19	NA	TRBJ1-2	CASSITSDRGYTF
NA	TRBV30	NA	TRBJ1-3	CAWAPLTRSGNTIYF
NA	TRBV5-1	NA	TRBJ2-7	CASSPRQDSSYEQYF
once	TRBV11-2	TRBD2	TRBJ2-5	CASSLSGGRAEETQYF
once	TRBV20-1	NA	TRBJ1-1	CSAPDRGAFF
NA	TRBV7-9	NA	TRBJ2-6	CASSSSGGLNSGANVLTF
NA	TRBV18	NA	TRBJ1-3	CASSPQVVMSSGNTIYF